In this sample, the clone carrying this T cell receptor beta chain turned up many times. The record originates from a study of T cells in Graves' hyperthyroidism and ophthalmopathy. Study at large: Peripheral blood was drawn at first diagnosis, prior to all treatment.

V was cut by 4 bases and J by 1 base, with 4 bases left in between. CDR3 length: 11 residues. From germline, CDR1 is SQVTM and CDR2 ANQGSEA. Researchers took RNA transcripts and amplified the TCR beta CDR3 regions from them. During a first-round RT-PCR of the TCR CDR3, the HTBI primer set was used. TCRdb reanalysed the multiplex PCR reads using MiXCR and keeps one entry per CDR3 protein. This table holds 450,000 to 600,000 distinct CDR3 sequences, around 15% found once. V is TRBV29-1 and J is TRBJ1-1, with D hard to call. The receptor comes from a woman aged 40 to 50 with Graves' hyperthyroidism. The specimen was blood. The CDR3 bases are TGCAGCGTTGGAACGAACACTGAAGCTTTCTTT. Protein product: CSVGTNTEAFF.